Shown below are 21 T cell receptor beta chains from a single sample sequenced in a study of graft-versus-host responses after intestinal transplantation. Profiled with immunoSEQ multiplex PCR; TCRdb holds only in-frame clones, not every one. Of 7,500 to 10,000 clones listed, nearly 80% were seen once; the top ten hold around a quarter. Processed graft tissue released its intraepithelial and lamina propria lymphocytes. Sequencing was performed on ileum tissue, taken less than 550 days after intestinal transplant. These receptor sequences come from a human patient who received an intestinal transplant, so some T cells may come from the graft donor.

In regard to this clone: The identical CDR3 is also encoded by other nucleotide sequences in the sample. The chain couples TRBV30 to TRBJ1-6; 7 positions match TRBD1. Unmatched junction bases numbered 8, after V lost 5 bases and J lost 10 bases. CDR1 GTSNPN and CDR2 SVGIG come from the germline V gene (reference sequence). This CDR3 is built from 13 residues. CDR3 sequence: CAWGRQGRSPLHF. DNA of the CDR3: TGTGCCTGGGGAAGACAGGGCCGGTCACCCCTCCACTTT.

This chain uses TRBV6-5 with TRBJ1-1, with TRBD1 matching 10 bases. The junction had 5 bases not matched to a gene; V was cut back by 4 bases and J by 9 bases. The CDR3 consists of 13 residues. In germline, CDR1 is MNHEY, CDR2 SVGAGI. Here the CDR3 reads CASSFDRGRKAFF. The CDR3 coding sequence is TGTGCCAGCAGTTTCGACAGGGGGCGGAAAGCTTTCTTT.

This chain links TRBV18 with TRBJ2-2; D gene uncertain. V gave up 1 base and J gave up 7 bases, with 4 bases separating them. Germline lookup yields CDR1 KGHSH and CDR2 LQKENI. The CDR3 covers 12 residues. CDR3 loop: CASSPLNGELFF. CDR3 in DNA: TGTGCCAGCTCACCACTGAACGGGGAGCTGTTTTTT. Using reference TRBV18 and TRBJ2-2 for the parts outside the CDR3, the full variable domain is NAGVMQNPRHLVRRRGQEARLRCSPMKGHSHVYWYRQLPEEGLKFMVYLQKENIIDESGMPKERFSAEFPKEGPSILRIQQVVRGDSAAYFCASSPLNGELFFGEGSRLTVL.

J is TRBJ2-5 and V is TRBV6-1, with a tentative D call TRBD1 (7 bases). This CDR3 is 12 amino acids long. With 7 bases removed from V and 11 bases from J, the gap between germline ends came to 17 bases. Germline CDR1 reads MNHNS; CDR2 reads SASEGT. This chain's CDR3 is CASTTGDREQYF. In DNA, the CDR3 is TGTGCCAGCACTACAGGGGACCGGGAGCAGTACTTC.

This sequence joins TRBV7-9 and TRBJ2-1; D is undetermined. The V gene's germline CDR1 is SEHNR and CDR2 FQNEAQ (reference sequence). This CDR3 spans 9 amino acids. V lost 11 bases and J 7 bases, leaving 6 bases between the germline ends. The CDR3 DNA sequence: TGTGCCCTGGGGAATGAGCAGTTCTTC. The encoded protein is CALGNEQFF.

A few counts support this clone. CDR3 region: CASFDPGWGYEQYF. The CDR3 DNA follows: TGTGCCAGCTTTGATCCGGGGTGGGGATACGAGCAGTACTTC. This chain joins TRBV2 and TRBJ2-5; perhaps TRBD2 as D (5 bases). The DNA end favors TRBJ2-7, so the J call may be wrong. CDR1 is SNHLY and CDR2 is FYNNEI in the germline V gene. This CDR3 region has 14 residues.

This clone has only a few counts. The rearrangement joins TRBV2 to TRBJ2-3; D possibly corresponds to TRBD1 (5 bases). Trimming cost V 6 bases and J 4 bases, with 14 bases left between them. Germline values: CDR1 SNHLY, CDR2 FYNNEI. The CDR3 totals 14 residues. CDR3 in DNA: TGTGCCAGCAGCGACAGTGATAGACCAGATACGCAGTATTTT. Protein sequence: CASSDSDRPDTQYF.

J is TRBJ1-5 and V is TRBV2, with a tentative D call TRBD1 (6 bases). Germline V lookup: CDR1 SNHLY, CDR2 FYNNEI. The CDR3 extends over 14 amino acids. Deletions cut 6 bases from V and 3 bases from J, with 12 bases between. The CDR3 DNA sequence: TGTGCCAGCAGGCTGGACAGCTTCAATCAGCCCCAGCATTTT. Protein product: CASRLDSFNQPQHF.

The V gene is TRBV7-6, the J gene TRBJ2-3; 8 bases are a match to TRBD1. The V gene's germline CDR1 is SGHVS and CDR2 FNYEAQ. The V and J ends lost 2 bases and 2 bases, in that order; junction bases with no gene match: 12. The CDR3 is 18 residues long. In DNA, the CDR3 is TGTGCCAGCAGCTTATGGCCCCCTGGGACAGGCCTCACAGATACGCAGTATTTT. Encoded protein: CASSLWPPGTGLTDTQYF. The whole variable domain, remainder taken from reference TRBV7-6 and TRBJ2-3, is GAGVSQSPRYKVTKRGQDVALRCDPISGHVSLYWYRQALGQGPEFLTYFNYEAQQDKSGLPNDRFSAERPEGSISTLTIQRTEQRDSAMYRCASSLWPPGTGLTDTQYFGPGTRLTVL.

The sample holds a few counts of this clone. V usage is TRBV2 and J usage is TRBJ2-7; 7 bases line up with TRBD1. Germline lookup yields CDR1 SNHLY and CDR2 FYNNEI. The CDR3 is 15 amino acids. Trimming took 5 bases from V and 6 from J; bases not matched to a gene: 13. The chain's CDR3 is CASSKSTGQRGEQYF. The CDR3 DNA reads TGTGCCAGCAGTAAGTCGACAGGGCAAAGGGGCGAGCAGTACTTC.

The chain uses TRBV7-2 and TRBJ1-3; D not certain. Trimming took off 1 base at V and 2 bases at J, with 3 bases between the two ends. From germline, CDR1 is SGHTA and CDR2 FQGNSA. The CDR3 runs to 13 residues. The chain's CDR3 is CASSLEAGNTIYF. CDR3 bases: TGTGCCAGCAGCTTAGAGGCTGGAAACACCATATATTTT.

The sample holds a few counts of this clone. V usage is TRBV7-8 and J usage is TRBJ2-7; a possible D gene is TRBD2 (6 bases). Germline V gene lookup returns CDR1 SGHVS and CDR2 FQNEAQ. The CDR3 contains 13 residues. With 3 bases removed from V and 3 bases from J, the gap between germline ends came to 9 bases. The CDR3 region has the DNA TGTGCCAGCAGCTTGGAGGGGATCTACGAGCAGTACTTC. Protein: CASSLEGIYEQYF.

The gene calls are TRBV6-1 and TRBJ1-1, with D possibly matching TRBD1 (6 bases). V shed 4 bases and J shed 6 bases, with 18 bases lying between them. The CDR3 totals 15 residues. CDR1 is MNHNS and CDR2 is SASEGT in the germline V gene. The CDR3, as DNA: TGTGCCAGCAGTGGACCCCCCACAGGGAATCCTGAAGCTTTCTTT. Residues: CASSGPPTGNPEAFF.

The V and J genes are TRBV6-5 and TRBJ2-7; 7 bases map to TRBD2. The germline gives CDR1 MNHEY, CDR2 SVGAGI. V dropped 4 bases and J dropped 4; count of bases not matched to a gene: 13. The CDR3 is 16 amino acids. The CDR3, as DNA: TGTGCCAGCAGTTTGGGAGGGCATGGGTCCATATACGAGCAGTACTTC. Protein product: CASSLGGHGSIYEQYF.

CDR3 DNA: TGTGCCAGCAGCTTAGTCGCGGGGTCAGGGAAAATTAATTCACCCCTCCACTTT. This gives the protein CASSLVAGSGKINSPLHF. V gene TRBV11-2 combines with J gene TRBJ1-6; D perhaps matches TRBD1 (5 bases). V was shortened by 1 base and J by 6 bases, with 19 bases between the two germline ends. CDR1 is SGHAT and CDR2 is FQNNGV in the germline V gene. CDR3 length: 18 residues.

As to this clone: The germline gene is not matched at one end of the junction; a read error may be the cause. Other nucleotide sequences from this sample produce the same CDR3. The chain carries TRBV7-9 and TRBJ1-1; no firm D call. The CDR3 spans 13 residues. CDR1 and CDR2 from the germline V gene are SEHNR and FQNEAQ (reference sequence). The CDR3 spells CASSPRQGTEAFF. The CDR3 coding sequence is TGCGCCAGCAGTCCCCGCCAAGGGACTGAAGCTTTCTTT.

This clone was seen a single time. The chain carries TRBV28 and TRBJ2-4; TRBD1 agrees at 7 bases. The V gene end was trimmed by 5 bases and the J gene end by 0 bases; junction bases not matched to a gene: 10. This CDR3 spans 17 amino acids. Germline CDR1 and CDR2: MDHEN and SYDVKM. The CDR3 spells CASSPRQGTRAKNIQYF. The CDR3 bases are TGTGCCAGCAGTCCGAGACAGGGTACCAGAGCCAAAAACATTCAGTACTTC.

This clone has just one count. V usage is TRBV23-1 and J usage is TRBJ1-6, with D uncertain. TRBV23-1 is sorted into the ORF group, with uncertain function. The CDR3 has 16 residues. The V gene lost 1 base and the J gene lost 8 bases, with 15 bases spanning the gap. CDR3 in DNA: TGCGCCAGCAGTCAATTCCACGAACGTATTTATTCACCCCTCCACTTT. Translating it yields CASSQFHERIYSPLHF.

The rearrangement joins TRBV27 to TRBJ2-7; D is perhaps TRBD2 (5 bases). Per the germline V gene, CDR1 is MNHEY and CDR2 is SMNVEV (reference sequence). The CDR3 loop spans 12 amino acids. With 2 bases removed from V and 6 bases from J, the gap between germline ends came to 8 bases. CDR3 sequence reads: CASSLPGSEQYF. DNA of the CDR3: TGTGCCAGCAGTTTACCGGGAAGCGAGCAGTACTTC.

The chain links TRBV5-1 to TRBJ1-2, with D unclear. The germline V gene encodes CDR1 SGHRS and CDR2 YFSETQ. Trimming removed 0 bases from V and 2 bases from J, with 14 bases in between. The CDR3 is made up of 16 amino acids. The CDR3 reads CASSLAVGGPNYGYTF. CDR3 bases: TGCGCCAGCAGCTTGGCCGTCGGAGGGCCCAACTATGGCTACACCTTC. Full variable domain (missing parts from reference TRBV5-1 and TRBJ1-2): KAGVTQTPRYLIKTRGQQVTLSCSPISGHRSVSWYQQTPGQGLQFLFEYFSETQRNKGNFPGRFSGRQFSNSRSEMNVSTLELGDSALYLCASSLAVGGPNYGYTFGSGTRLTVV.

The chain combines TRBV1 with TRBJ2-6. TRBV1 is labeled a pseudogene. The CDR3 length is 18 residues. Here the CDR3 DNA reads TGCACCAGCAGGGTTCGGTGTTGTGCACAAAGTCGGGCCAACGTCCTGACTTTC. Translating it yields CTSRVRCCAQSRANVLTF.